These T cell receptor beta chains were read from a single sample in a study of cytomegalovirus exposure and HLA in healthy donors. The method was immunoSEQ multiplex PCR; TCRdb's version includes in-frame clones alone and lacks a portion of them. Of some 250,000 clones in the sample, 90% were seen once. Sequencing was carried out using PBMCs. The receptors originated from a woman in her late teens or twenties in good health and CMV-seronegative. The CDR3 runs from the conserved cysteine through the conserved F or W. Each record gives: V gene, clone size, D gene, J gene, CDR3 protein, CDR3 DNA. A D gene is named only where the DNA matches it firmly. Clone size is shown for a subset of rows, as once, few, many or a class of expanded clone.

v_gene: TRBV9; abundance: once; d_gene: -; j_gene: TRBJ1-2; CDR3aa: CASSGYSNTYGYTF; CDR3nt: TGTGCCAGCAGCGGATATAGCAATACATATGGCTACACCTTC
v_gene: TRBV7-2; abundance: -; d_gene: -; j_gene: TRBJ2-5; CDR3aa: CASSLSRQETQYF; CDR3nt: TGTGCCAGCAGCTTATCGCGGCAAGAGACCCAGTACTTC
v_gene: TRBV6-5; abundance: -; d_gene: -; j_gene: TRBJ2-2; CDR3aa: CASRRGPNTGELFF; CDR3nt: TGTGCCAGCAGGCGGGGCCCGAACACCGGGGAGCTGTTTTTT
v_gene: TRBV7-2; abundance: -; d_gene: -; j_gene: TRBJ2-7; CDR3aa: CASSLEVLDTSYEQYF; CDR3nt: TGTGCCAGCAGCTTAGAAGTTCTGGACACCTCCTACGAGCAGTACTTC
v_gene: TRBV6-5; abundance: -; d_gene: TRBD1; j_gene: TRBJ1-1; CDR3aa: CASSYPGQGGSEAFF; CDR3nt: TGTGCCAGCAGTTACCCGGGACAGGGGGGATCTGAAGCTTTCTTT
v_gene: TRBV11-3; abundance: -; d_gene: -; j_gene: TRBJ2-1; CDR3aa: CASSLGFRDSSSYNEQFF; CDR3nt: TGTGCCAGCAGCTTAGGGTTCCGGGACTCGAGCTCCTACAATGAGCAGTTCTTC
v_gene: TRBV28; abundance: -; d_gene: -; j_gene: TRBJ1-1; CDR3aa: CASSLARVGAFF; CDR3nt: TGTGCCAGCAGTTTAGCCCGGGTCGGAGCTTTCTTT
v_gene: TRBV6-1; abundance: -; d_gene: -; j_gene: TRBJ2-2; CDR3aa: CASSDRGNTGELFF; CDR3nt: TGTGCCAGCAGTGACAGGGGGAACACCGGGGAGCTGTTTTTT
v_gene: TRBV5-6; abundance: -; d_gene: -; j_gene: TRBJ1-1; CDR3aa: CASTNRGGNTEAFF; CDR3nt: TGTGCCAGCACCAACCGGGGAGGGAACACTGAAGCTTTCTTT
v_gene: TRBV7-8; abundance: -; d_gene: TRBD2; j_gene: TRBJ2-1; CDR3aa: CASSSGFAGETYNEQFF; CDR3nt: TGTGCCAGCAGCTCCGGGTTCGCGGGAGAGACCTACAATGAGCAGTTCTTC
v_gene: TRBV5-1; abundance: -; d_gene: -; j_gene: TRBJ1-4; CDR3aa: CASSLDREVNEKLFF; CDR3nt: TGCGCCAGCAGCTTGGACAGAGAAGTTAATGAAAAACTGTTTTTT
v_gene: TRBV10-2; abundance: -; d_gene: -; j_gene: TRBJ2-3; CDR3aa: CASSESTDPFTDTQYF; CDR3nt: TGCGCCAGCAGTGAGTCGACTGACCCCTTCACAGATACGCAGTATTTT
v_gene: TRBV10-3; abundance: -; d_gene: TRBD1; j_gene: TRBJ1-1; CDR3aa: CAISDSGTGGLDTEAFF; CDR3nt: TGTGCCATCAGTGATTCCGGGACAGGGGGCCTGGACACTGAAGCTTTCTTT
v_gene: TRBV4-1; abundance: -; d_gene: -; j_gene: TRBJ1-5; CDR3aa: CASSQKTAQPQHF; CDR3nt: TGCGCCAGCAGCCAAAAGACAGCCCAGCCCCAGCATTTT
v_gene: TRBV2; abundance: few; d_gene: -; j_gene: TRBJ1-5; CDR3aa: CASRSDSNQPQHF; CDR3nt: TGTGCCAGCAGGAGTGATAGCAATCAGCCCCAGCATTTT
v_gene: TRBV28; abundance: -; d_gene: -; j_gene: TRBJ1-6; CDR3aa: CASSPGHNSSPLHF; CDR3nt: TGTGCCAGCAGCCCGGGACATAACAGTTCACCCCTCCACTTT
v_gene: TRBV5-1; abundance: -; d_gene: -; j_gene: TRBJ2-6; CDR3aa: CASSLRELSGANVLTF; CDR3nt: TGCGCCAGCAGCTTGAGGGAGTTATCTGGGGCCAACGTCCTGACTTTC
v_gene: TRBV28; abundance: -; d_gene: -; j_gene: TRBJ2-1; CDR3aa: CASSLYGGRRNEQFF; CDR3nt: TGTGCCAGCAGTTTATACGGGGGGCGGAGGAATGAGCAGTTCTTC
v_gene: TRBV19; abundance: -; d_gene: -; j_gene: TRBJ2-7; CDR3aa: CASSSVGTYPYF; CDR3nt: TGTGCCAGTAGTAGCGTGGGGACTTACCCGTACTTC
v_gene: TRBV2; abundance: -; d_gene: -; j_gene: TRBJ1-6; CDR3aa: CASSQQGSYNSPLHF; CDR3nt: TGTGCCAGCAGTCAACAGGGTAGCTATAATTCACCCCTCCACTTT
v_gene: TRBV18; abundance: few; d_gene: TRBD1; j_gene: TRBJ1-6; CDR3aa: CASSPRRETGTGMSPLHF; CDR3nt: TGTGCCAGCTCACCAAGAAGAGAGACCGGGACAGGGATGTCACCCCTCCACTTT
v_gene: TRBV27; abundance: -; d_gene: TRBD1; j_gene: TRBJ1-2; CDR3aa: CASSLESGQGAYGYTF; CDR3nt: TGTGCCAGCAGTTTAGAATCAGGACAGGGTGCCTATGGCTACACCTTC
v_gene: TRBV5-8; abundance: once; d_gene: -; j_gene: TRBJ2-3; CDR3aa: CASSQAPIVDTQYF; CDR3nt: TGTGCCAGCAGCCAGGCCCCTATAGTGGATACGCAGTATTTT
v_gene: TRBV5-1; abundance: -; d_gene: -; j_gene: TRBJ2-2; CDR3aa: CASSLEWLTGELFF; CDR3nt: TGCGCCAGCAGCTTGGAGTGGCTGACCGGGGAGCTGTTTTTT
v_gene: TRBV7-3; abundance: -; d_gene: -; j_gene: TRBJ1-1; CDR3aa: CASSLWGGGTEAFF; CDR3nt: TGTGCCAGCAGCTTATGGGGAGGCGGCACTGAAGCTTTCTTT
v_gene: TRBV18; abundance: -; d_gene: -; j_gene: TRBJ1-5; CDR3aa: CASSPGLASDQPQHF; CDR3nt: TGTGCCAGCTCACCCGGGTTAGCGAGCGATCAGCCCCAGCATTTT
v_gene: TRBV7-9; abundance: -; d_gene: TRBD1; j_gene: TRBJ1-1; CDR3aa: CATLGQGTTEAFF; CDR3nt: TGTGCCACCTTAGGACAGGGTACCACTGAAGCTTTCTTT
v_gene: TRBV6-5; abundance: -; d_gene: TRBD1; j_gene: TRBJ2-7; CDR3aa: CASSPAGTGVGEQYF; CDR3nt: TGTGCCAGCAGTCCCGCAGGGACAGGGGTGGGGGAGCAGTACTTC
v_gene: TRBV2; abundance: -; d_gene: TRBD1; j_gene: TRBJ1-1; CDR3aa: CASSTPRTGENTEAFF; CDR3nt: TGTGCCAGCAGTACCCCTCGGACAGGGGAGAACACTGAAGCTTTCTTT
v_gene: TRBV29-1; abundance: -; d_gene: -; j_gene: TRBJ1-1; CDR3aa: CSVAGVTEAFF; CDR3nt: TGCAGCGTTGCGGGGGTCACTGAAGCTTTCTTT
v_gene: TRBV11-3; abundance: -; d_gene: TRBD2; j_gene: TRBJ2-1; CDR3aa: CASSLGTRTNYNEQFF; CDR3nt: TGTGCCAGCAGCTTAGGGACTAGGACCAACTACAATGAGCAGTTCTTC
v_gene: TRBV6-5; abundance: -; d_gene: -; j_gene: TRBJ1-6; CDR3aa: CASSGQGNSPLHF; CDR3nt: TGTGCCAGCAGTGGTCAGGGGAATTCACCCCTCCACTTT
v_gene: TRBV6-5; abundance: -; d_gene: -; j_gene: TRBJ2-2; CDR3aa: CASSYSFMNTGELFF; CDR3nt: TGTGCCAGCAGTTACTCGTTTATGAACACCGGGGAGCTGTTTTTT
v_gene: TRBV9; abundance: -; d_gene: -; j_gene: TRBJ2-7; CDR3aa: CASSVATGDSYEQYF; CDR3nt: TGTGCCAGCAGCGTAGCGACAGGTGACTCCTACGAGCAGTACTTC
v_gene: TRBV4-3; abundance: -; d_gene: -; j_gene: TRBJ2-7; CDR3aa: CASSQEVRSPYEQYF; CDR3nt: TGCGCCAGCAGCCAAGAGGTCAGAAGTCCCTACGAGCAGTACTTC
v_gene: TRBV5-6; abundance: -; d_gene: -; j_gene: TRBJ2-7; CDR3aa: CASSPKGHLYEQYF; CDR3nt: TGTGCCAGCAGTCCCAAGGGACACCTCTACGAGCAGTACTTC
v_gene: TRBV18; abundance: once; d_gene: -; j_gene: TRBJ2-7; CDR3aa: CASSPPQGGTYEQYF; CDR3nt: TGTGCCAGCTCACCACCGCAGGGTGGCACCTACGAGCAGTACTTC
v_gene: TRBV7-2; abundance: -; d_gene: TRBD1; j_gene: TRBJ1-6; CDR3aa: CASNLLGQGHSPLHF; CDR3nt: TGTGCCAGCAACCTATTGGGACAGGGTCATTCACCCCTCCACTTT
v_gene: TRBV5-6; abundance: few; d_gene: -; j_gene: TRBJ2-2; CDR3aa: CASSLAPLVRTGELFF; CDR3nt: TGTGCCAGCAGCTTGGCCCCCTTAGTGAGGACCGGGGAGCTGTTTTTT
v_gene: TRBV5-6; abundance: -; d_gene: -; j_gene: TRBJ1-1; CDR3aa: CASVIRGDVTEAFF; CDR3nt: TGTGCCAGCGTAATCAGGGGTGATGTCACTGAAGCTTTCTTT
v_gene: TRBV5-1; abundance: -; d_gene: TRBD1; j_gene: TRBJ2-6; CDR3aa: CASSLDRAGANVLTF; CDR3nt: TGCGCCAGCAGCCTAGACAGGGCTGGGGCCAACGTCCTGACTTTC
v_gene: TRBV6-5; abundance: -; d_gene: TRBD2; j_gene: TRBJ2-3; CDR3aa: CVTRRVGGSIDTQYF; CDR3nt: TGTGTCACACGAAGGGTCGGGGGGTCAATAGATACGCAGTATTTT
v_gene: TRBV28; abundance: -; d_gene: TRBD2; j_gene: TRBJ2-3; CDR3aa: CASSLPLAGVYTQYF; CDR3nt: TGTGCCAGCAGTTTACCCCTAGCGGGGGTGTATACGCAGTATTTT
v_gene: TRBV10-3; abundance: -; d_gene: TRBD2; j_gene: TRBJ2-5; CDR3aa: CAIRGGYQETQYF; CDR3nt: TGTGCCATCAGGGGGGGGTACCAAGAGACCCAGTACTTC
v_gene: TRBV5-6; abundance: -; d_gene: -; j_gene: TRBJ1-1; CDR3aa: CASSFGGGTEAFF; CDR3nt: TGTGCCAGCAGCTTCGGGGGGGGCACTGAAGCTTTCTTT
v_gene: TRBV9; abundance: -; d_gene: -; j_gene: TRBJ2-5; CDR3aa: CASSARVGQETQYF; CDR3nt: TGTGCCAGCAGCGCCCGGGTGGGCCAAGAGACCCAGTACTTC
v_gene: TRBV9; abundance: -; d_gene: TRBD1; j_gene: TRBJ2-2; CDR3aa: CASSVRTGSAGELFF; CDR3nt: TGTGCCAGCAGCGTGAGGACAGGATCAGCCGGGGAGCTGTTTTTT
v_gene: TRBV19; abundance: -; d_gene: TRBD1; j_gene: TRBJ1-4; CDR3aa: CASNRGHNEKLFF; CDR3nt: TGTGCCAGTAACAGGGGTCATAATGAAAAACTGTTTTTT
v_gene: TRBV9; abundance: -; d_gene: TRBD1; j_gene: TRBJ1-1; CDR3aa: CASSPQGDTEAFF; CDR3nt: TGTGCCAGCAGTCCTCAGGGGGACACTGAAGCTTTCTTT
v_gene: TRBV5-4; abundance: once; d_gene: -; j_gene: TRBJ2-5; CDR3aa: CASSFSGSQETQYF; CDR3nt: TGTGCCAGCAGCTTTTCGGGGAGTCAAGAGACCCAGTACTTC
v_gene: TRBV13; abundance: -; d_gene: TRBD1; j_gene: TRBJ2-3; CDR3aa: CASSEAGQGDTDTQYF; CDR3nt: TGTGCCAGCAGCGAAGCGGGACAGGGGGACACAGATACGCAGTATTTT
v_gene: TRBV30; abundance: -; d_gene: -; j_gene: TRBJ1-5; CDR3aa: CAWSQREQPQDQPQHF; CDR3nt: TGTGCCTGGAGTCAACGGGAACAGCCCCAGGATCAGCCCCAGCATTTT
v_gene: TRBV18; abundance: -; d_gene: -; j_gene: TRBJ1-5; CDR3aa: CASSQERSNQPQHF; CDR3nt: TGTGCCAGCTCACAAGAGAGGAGCAATCAGCCCCAGCATTTT
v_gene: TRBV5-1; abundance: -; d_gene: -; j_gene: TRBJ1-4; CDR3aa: CASSLVTANEKLFF; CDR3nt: TGCGCCAGCAGCTTAGTGACTGCGAATGAAAAACTGTTTTTT
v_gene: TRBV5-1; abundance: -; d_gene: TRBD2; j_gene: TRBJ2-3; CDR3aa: CASSWGLAGGVTDTQYF; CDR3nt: TGCGCCAGCAGCTGGGGACTAGCGGGGGGTGTGACAGATACGCAGTATTTT
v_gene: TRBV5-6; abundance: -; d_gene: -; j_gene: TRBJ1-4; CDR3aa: CASSLEKQGLNEKLFF; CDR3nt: TGTGCCAGCAGCCTAGAGAAACAGGGTTTAAATGAAAAACTGTTTTTT
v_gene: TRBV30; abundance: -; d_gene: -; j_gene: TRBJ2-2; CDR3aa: CAWSVAPNTGELFF; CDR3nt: TGTGCCTGGAGTGTGGCACCGAACACCGGGGAGCTGTTTTTT
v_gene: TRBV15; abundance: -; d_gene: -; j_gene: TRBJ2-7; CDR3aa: CATSRSSGDYEQYF; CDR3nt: TGTGCCACCAGCAGGTCCAGCGGAGATTACGAGCAGTACTTC
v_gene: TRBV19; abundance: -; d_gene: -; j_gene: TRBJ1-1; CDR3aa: CASQLGGVNTEAFF; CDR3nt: TGTGCCAGCCAACTCGGAGGCGTGAACACTGAAGCTTTCTTT
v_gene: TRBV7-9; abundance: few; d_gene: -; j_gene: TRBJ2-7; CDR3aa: CASRGEYEQYF; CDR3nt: TGTGCCAGCCGAGGAGAATACGAGCAGTACTTC